A selection of T cell receptor beta chains follows, all from one sample in a study of T cell responses to AZD1222 COVID-19 vaccine. Data came from immunoSEQ multiplex PCR; TCRdb stores just in-frame clones and leaves some out. Of some 130,000 clones listed, around 90% are singletons. The specimen was peripheral blood, collected 28 days after the second AZD1222 dose. The origin of the receptors is an adult who received the AZD1222 COVID-19 vaccine. CDR3s include the opening cysteine and the closing phenylalanine or tryptophan. Fields, in order: J gene, clone size, V gene, D gene, CDR3 length, CDR3 protein, CDR3 DNA. D genes are given only for firm matches. Some rows mark clone size as missing; the rest say once, few, many or name a class of expanded clone.

TRBJ2-1 - TRBV14 - 16 CASSQGPGRIYNEQFF TGTGCCAGCAGCCAAGGGCCAGGCAGGATATACAATGAGCAGTTCTTC
TRBJ2-3 - TRBV23-1 TRBD1 16 CASIHRGTGATDTQYF TGCGCCAGCATTCACCGGGGGACAGGGGCCACAGATACGCAGTATTTT
TRBJ1-2 - TRBV3-1/TRBV3-2 - 13 CASSRCPCAGYTF TGTGCCAGCAGCCGTTGCCCGTGCGCTGGCTACACCTTC
TRBJ1-2 - TRBV5-4 - 14 CASSLVASNYGYTF TGTGCCAGCAGCTTGGTGGCCTCCAACTATGGCTACACCTTC
TRBJ2-1 - TRBV20-1 TRBD2 14 CSASERGAEYEQFF TGCAGTGCTAGTGAGCGGGGGGCTGAGTATGAGCAGTTCTTC
TRBJ1-1 once TRBV3-1/TRBV3-2 - 16 CASSPAGTEMNTEAFF TGTGCCAGCAGCCCGGCCGGGACGGAAATGAACACTGAAGCTTTCTTT
TRBJ2-3 - TRBV5-4 TRBD2 16 CASSRGGATGTDTQYF TGTGCCAGCAGCCGGGGGGGGGCGACGGGCACAGATACGCAGTATTTT
TRBJ1-1 - TRBV5-6 TRBD1 17 CASSTTWTGNLNTEAFF TGTGCCAGCAGCACCACGTGGACAGGGAACCTGAACACTGAAGCTTTCTTT
TRBJ2-4 - TRBV30 TRBD1 12 CAWGDRGNIQYF TGTGCCTGGGGGGACAGGGGTAACATTCAGTACTTC
TRBJ1-1 - TRBV7-9 TRBD1 13 CASSSEDRAEAFF TGTGCCAGCAGCTCGGAGGACAGGGCAGAAGCTTTCTTT
TRBJ1-1 - TRBV9 TRBD1 15 CASSFSFTGDTEAFF TGTGCCAGCAGCTTTTCATTTACAGGGGACACTGAAGCTTTCTTT
TRBJ2-3 - TRBV7-9 - 16 CASSLVGGGYTDTQYF TGTGCCAGCAGCTTAGTGGGGGGCGGTTACACAGATACGCAGTATTTT
TRBJ1-2 - TRBV6-2/TRBV6-3 - 15 CASSLGAAANYGYTF TGTGCCAGCAGTTTAGGGGCAGCCGCTAACTATGGCTACACCTTC
TRBJ1-5 - TRBV19 - 16 CASSIVNFLGNQPQHF TGTGCCAGTAGTATAGTAAACTTTTTAGGCAATCAGCCCCAGCATTTT
TRBJ2-7 - TRBV29-1 - 14 CSVGRGATVGEQYF TGCAGCGTGGGTCGGGGGGCGACAGTTGGCGAGCAGTACTTC
TRBJ1-1 - TRBV5-8 - 13 CASSFRLFTEAFF TGTGCCAGCAGCTTTAGACTCTTCACTGAAGCTTTCTTT
TRBJ2-3 - TRBV7-3 - 12 CASSLGADTQYF TGTGCCAGCAGCTTAGGGGCAGATACGCAGTATTTT
TRBJ2-6 - TRBV13 - 15 CASSPQGSGANVLTF TGTGCCAGCAGCCCCCAGGGTTCCGGGGCCAACGTCCTGACTTTC
TRBJ1-2 - TRBV15 - 13 CATSRLLNYGYTF TGTGCCACCAGCCGACTGCTTAACTATGGCTACACCTTC
TRBJ2-7 - TRBV6-6 - 14 CASTPRPASYEQYF TGTGCCAGCACCCCGAGGCCAGCCTCATACGAGCAGTACTTC
TRBJ1-1 - TRBV5-4 TRBD1 14 CASSFGQEDTEAFF TGTGCCAGCAGCTTTGGACAGGAGGACACTGAAGCTTTCTTT
TRBJ2-1 - TRBV6-2/TRBV6-3 TRBD2 16 CASSYGGLAGYDEQFF TGTGCCAGCAGTTACGGCGGACTAGCGGGGTACGATGAGCAGTTCTTC
TRBJ1-1 - TRBV19 - 14 CASSIVFTGTEAFF TGTGCCAGTAGTATAGTATTTACAGGAACTGAAGCTTTCTTT
TRBJ2-1 - TRBV24-1 - 17 CATSDLRLGPEGNEQFF TGTGCCACCAGTGATTTACGTCTGGGTCCCGAGGGGAATGAGCAGTTCTTC
TRBJ1-5 - TRBV27 - 14 CASSLSPVNQPQHF TGTGCCAGCAGTTTATCGCCAGTCAATCAGCCCCAGCATTTT
TRBJ1-6 - TRBV3-1/TRBV3-2 - 14 CASSPQGRDSPLHF TGTGCCAGCAGCCCTCAGGGTCGAGATTCACCCCTCCACTTT
TRBJ2-3 - TRBV18 - 15 CASSGYSEGTDTQYF TGTGCCAGCTCAGGTTATTCGGAGGGCACAGATACGCAGTATTTT
TRBJ1-1 - TRBV4-1 TRBD1 15 CASSQGQGPPSEAFF TGCGCCAGCAGCCAAGGACAGGGGCCCCCCTCTGAAGCTTTCTTT
TRBJ2-1 - TRBV19 - 15 CASGRRAEVYNEQFF TGTGCCAGTGGGCGTCGAGCGGAGGTGTACAATGAGCAGTTCTTC
TRBJ1-2 - TRBV19 - 13 CASSPVRGYGYTF TGTGCCAGTAGTCCTGTGCGGGGGTATGGCTACACCTTC
TRBJ2-7 once TRBV30 - 16 CAWSVEGRGRDYEQYF TGTGCCTGGAGTGTAGAGGGGCGGGGCAGAGACTACGAGCAGTACTTC
TRBJ1-2 - TRBV3-1/TRBV3-2 - 15 CASSQAGLGFSGYTF TGTGCCAGCAGCCAAGCGGGGCTTGGGTTTTCGGGCTACACCTTC
TRBJ1-1 - TRBV12-5 - 13 CASGFPRDTEAFF TGTGCTAGTGGTTTTCCCCGGGACACTGAAGCTTTCTTT
TRBJ2-1 - TRBV7-8 TRBD2 17 CASSLVASGFSYNEQFF TGTGCCAGCAGCTTAGTGGCTAGCGGGTTCTCCTACAATGAGCAGTTCTTC
TRBJ1-5 - TRBV27 TRBD1 14 CASKKGQGNQPQHF TGTGCCAGCAAGAAGGGACAGGGGAATCAGCCCCAGCATTTT
TRBJ2-3 - TRBV9 - 15 CASSVRGAKPDTQYF TGTGCCAGCAGCGTACGGGGGGCCAAGCCAGATACGCAGTATTTT
TRBJ2-1 - TRBV4-1 TRBD2 18 CASSQEDLGTSVYNEQFF TGCGCCAGCAGCCAAGAGGACCTCGGGACTAGCGTCTACAATGAGCAGTTCTTC
TRBJ1-1 - TRBV11-2 - 13 CASSSALNTEAFF TGTGCCAGCAGCTCGGCCCTCAACACTGAAGCTTTCTTT
TRBJ1-1 once TRBV29-1 TRBD1 16 CSVTPLTGAMNTEAFF TGCAGCGTTACTCCCTTGACAGGGGCAATGAACACTGAAGCTTTCTTT
TRBJ2-3 - TRBV9 - 13 CASSGGGTDTQYF TGTGCCAGCAGCGGAGGGGGCACAGATACGCAGTATTTT
TRBJ2-3 - TRBV6-2/TRBV6-3 TRBD2 17 CASSHPPAGGPRDTQYF TGTGCCAGCAGCCACCCCCCAGCGGGGGGGCCAAGGGATACGCAGTATTTT
TRBJ2-5 - TRBV13 TRBD2 16 CASSRRLAGLQETQYF TGTGCCAGCAGCCGGCGACTAGCGGGCCTCCAAGAGACCCAGTACTTC
TRBJ1-1 - TRBV29-1 TRBD1 14 CSVSYSQGGTEAFF TGCAGCGTTTCCTACTCTCAGGGGGGCACTGAAGCTTTCTTT
TRBJ2-1 once TRBV12-3/TRBV12-4 TRBD2 13 CASRAGRAQPQFF TGTGCCAGCAGGGCGGGGAGGGCCCAACCGCAGTTCTTC
TRBJ1-1 few TRBV5-5 TRBD1 12 CAARGQATEAFF TGTGCCGCCAGGGGGCAAGCCACTGAAGCTTTCTTT
TRBJ2-2 - TRBV7-3 - 14 CASSLSGNTGELFF TGTGCCAGCAGCCTATCTGGGAACACCGGGGAGCTGTTTTTT
TRBJ1-5 few TRBV19 - 12 CASSIGVQPQHF TGTGCCAGTAGTATCGGGGTTCAGCCCCAGCATTTT
TRBJ1-1 - TRBV6-5 - 14 CAIDSVYMNTEAFF TGTGCCATCGATTCGGTATACATGAACACTGAAGCTTTCTTT
TRBJ2-2 once TRBV4-2 TRBD1 16 CASPQDRGGLSGELFF TGTGCCAGCCCCCAAGACAGGGGGGGGTTGTCCGGGGAGCTGTTTTTT
TRBJ2-1 - TRBV7-2 - 14 CASSLEGLFNEQFF TGTGCCAGCAGCTTAGAGGGTCTCTTCAATGAGCAGTTCTTC
TRBJ1-4 - TRBV10-3 - 13 CAISEGELEKLFF TGTGCCATCAGTGAAGGGGAACTAGAAAAACTGTTTTTT
TRBJ2-1 - TRBV9 - 13 CASSQNEDNEQFF TGTGCCAGCAGCCAGAATGAAGACAATGAGCAGTTCTTC
TRBJ2-2 - TRBV3-1/TRBV3-2 TRBD2 16 CASSQSAGGGTGELFF TGTGCCAGCAGCCAATCAGCGGGAGGGGGTACCGGGGAGCTGTTTTTT
TRBJ1-1 - TRBV19 TRBD1 14 CASNEDRGATEAFF TGTGCCAGTAACGAGGACAGGGGGGCCACTGAAGCTTTCTTT
TRBJ1-1 - TRBV25-1 - 14 CASSEYSGYTEAFF TGTGCCAGCAGTGAATACTCCGGGTACACTGAAGCTTTCTTT
TRBJ1-3 - TRBV5-4 - 15 CASSSDTHSGNTIYF TGTGCCAGCAGCTCGGACACCCACTCTGGAAACACCATATATTTT
TRBJ2-5 - TRBV5-1 TRBD2 15 CASSLSGSGGETQYF TGCGCCAGCAGCTTGAGCGGTAGCGGGGGCGAGACCCAGTACTTC
TRBJ1-2 once TRBV5-4 TRBD1 15 CASSFPAGGAYGYTF TGTGCCAGCAGCTTTCCGGCAGGGGGGGCTTATGGCTACACCTTC
TRBJ2-5 - TRBV3-1/TRBV3-2 - 13 CASSRLGDGTQYF TGTGCCAGCAGCCGCCTGGGGGACGGGACCCAGTACTTC